A single sample is the source of the 22 T cell receptor beta chains below, sequenced in a study of blood T cell repertoires in COVID-19. The data were produced by immunoSEQ multiplex PCR, yet TCRdb's version contains in-frame clones alone and is incomplete. The sample holds fewer than 350,000 clones, approximately 80% seen once. Specimen: peripheral blood. These receptors were collected from a woman aged 60-70 years with active or convalescent COVID-19.

This clone has just a few counts. This chain uses TRBV5-6 with TRBJ2-3, with TRBD2 matching over 7 bases. Germline V gene sequence: CDR1 SGHDT, CDR2 YYEEEE. Trimming took 2 bases from V and 6 from J; bases not matched to a gene: 6. This CDR3 spans 14 amino acids. The CDR3, as DNA: TGTGCCAGCAGCTTCACTAGCGTGGGGGATACGCAGTATTTT. Translation: CASSFTSVGDTQYF.

J is TRBJ1-1 and V is TRBV29-1; maybe TRBD1 (5 bases). The length of the CDR3 is 13 residues. Per germline, CDR1 SQVTM and CDR2 ANQGSEA. Trimming left V 3 bases short and J 1 base short, with 9 bases between. The CDR3, as DNA: TGCAGCGTTGACTCCAGGGCGAACACTGAAGCTTTCTTT. Encoded protein: CSVDSRANTEAFF.

J is TRBJ2-1 and V is TRBV14; D unresolved. Looked up from germline, CDR1 is SGHDN and CDR2 is FVKESK. CDR3 length equals 14 residues. Trimming removed 4 bases at V and 2 bases at J, with 9 bases between. The CDR3 is CASSPGWAYNEQFF. The DNA for the CDR3 is TGTGCCAGCAGCCCGGGTTGGGCCTACAATGAGCAGTTCTTC.

The chain is built from TRBV7-9 and TRBJ2-6; D remains ambiguous. The CDR3 has 15 residues. V was pared by 1 base and J by 1 base, with 5 bases between. Germline values: CDR1 SEHNR, CDR2 FQNEAQ (reference sequence). This CDR3 is CASSLGGSGANVLTF. CDR3 in DNA: TGTGCCAGCAGCTTAGGCGGATCTGGGGCCAACGTCCTGACTTTC.

The V call is TRBV3-1 (or the pseudogene TRBV3-2), the J call TRBJ1-1; no definite D call. The V gene's germline CDR1 is LGHDT and CDR2 YNNKEL (reference sequence). The CDR3 is made up of 15 amino acids. Trimming pared 0 bases from V and 4 bases from J, leaving 12 bases between. CDR3 protein: CASSQDLTGSTEAFF. The CDR3 region has the DNA TGTGCCAGCAGCCAAGATCTTACGGGGAGCACTGAAGCTTTCTTT.

The chain uses TRBV27 and TRBJ2-3; 7 positions agree with TRBD2. Trimming removed 7 bases from V and 0 bases from J; junction bases left unmatched: 16. Per the germline V gene, CDR1 is MNHEY and CDR2 is SMNVEV (reference sequence). This CDR3 is 18 amino acids long. The CDR3 here is CASNYSLRGDASTDTQYF. The CDR3 nucleotides read TGTGCCAGCAACTACTCCCTCCGGGGGGATGCTAGCACAGATACGCAGTATTTT.

This chain links TRBV28 with TRBJ1-2; 8 bases are shared with TRBD1. The J segment lost 8 bases and the V segment lost 6 bases, leaving 11 bases of the junction unmatched. CDR3 length equals 14 residues. Germline V lookup: CDR1 MDHEN, CDR2 SYDVKM. CDR3 region: CASSQNRGTFGYTF. For the CDR3, the DNA is TGTGCCAGCAGCCAGAACAGGGGGACGTTCGGCTACACCTTC.

The rearrangement uses TRBV19 and TRBJ1-4, with 8 bases fitting TRBD1. Germline V CDR1 and CDR2: LNHDA, SQIVND (reference sequence). The CDR3 length is 13 residues. Trimming cost V 7 bases and J 7 bases; bases outside gene matches: 5. The CDR3 DNA reads TGTGCCAGTAAGGTGACAGGGGCTGAAAAACTGTTTTTT. This gives the protein CASKVTGAEKLFF. The full variable domain, in which reference TRBV19 and TRBJ1-4 provide the parts outside the CDR3, is DGGITQSPKYLFRKEGQNVTLSCEQNLNHDAMYWYRQDPGQGLRLIYYSQIVNDFQKGDIAEGYSVSREKKESFPLTVTSAQKNPTAFYLCASKVTGAEKLFFGSGTQLSVL.

About this clone: Other DNA variants within this sample encode the same CDR3. V is TRBV5-1 and J is TRBJ2-3; D uncertain. Trimming removed 1 base at V and 4 bases at J, with 4 bases between. CDR3 length: 12 amino acids. The germline V gene has CDR1 SGHRS and CDR2 YFSETQ. This CDR3 reads CASSLLADTQYF. In DNA form, the CDR3 reads TGCGCCAGCAGCTTGCTCGCAGATACGCAGTATTTT.

The V and J genes are TRBV6-5 and TRBJ1-5; TRBD1 aligns across 7 bases. Germline values: CDR1 MNHEY, CDR2 SVGAGI. V gave up 6 bases and J gave up 4 bases; unmatched junction bases: 6. The CDR3 consists of 14 residues. The chain's CDR3 is CASRKTGRNQPQHF. CDR3 in DNA: TGTGCCAGCAGAAAGACAGGGAGGAATCAGCCCCAGCATTTT.

The V gene is TRBV11-2, the J gene TRBJ1-2, with TRBD1 matching 7 bases. CDR1 is SGHAT and CDR2 is FQNNGV in the germline V gene. The CDR3 runs to 16 residues. V shed 1 base and J 6 bases; nucleotides not matched to a gene: 11. Here the CDR3 DNA reads TGTGCCAGCAGCTTAGGTAGACAGGGAAAGCCCGATGGCTACACCTTC. It is translated as CASSLGRQGKPDGYTF.

The chain combines TRBV5-1 with TRBJ2-5; TRBD2 agrees at 7 bases. This CDR3 has 16 residues. Germline CDR1 is SGHRS and CDR2 is YFSETQ. The V segment lost 4 bases and the J segment 2 bases; nucleotides outside the gene matches: 11. In DNA, the CDR3 is TGCGCCAGCAGCCCCGGGGGGTCTGGAGTACAAGAGACCCAGTACTTC. Residues: CASSPGGSGVQETQYF.

The V gene is TRBV6-2 or TRBV6-3, the J gene TRBJ2-7; D unclear. The CDR3 runs to 14 residues. V dropped 5 bases and J dropped 2 bases, with 13 bases sitting between them. Germline loops: CDR1 MNHEY, CDR2 SVGEGT. CDR3 bases: TGTGCCAGCAGTCGCAGGATTTCCCCCTACGAGCAGTACTTC. It translates to CASSRRISPYEQYF.

A single count supports this clone. Other DNA sequences in the sample encode the same CDR3. V is TRBV5-6 and J is TRBJ2-7, with 9 bases lining up with TRBD2. This CDR3 region has 15 residues. V shed 0 bases, J shed 0 bases, and the junction held 1 base outside the gene matches. The V gene's germline CDR1 is SGHDT and CDR2 YYEEEE. The CDR3 protein is CASSLGLAASYEQYF. In DNA form, the CDR3 reads TGTGCCAGCAGCTTGGGACTAGCGGCCTCCTACGAGCAGTACTTC.

The V and J genes are TRBV4-3 and TRBJ2-2; the D gene is possibly TRBD2 (6 bases). Trimming shortened V by 1 base and J by 6 bases, and 18 bases separated the two germline ends. The CDR3 is 17 amino acids. Germline CDR1 is LGHNA and CDR2 is YSLEER. The CDR3 sequence is CASSQGLGGWDAGELFF. CDR3 DNA sequence: TGCGCCAGCAGCCAAGGGTTGGGAGGATGGGATGCCGGGGAGCTGTTTTTT.

V is TRBV11-2 and J is TRBJ1-1, with D possibly matching TRBD1 (5 bases). Germline CDR1 SGHAT, CDR2 FQNNGV. V lost 4 bases, J lost 3 bases, and 12 bases lay in between. This CDR3 has 14 residues. The CDR3: CASSSLGGDTEAFF. The CDR3 DNA is TGTGCCAGCAGCTCCTTGGGGGGGGACACTGAAGCTTTCTTT. Supplemented by reference TRBV11-2 and TRBJ1-1, the full variable domain reads EAGVAQSPRYKIIEKRQSVAFWCNPISGHATLYWYQQILGQGPKLLIQFQNNGVVDDSQLPKDRFSAERLKGVDSTLKIQPAKLEDSAVYLCASSSLGGDTEAFFGQGTRLTVV.

The J gene is TRBJ2-7, the V gene TRBV7-9; possibly TRBD1 for D (5 bases). Trimming pared 3 bases from V and 3 bases from J, leaving 9 bases between. Germline V lookup: CDR1 SEHNR, CDR2 FQNEAQ (reference sequence). This CDR3 is built from 13 residues. The CDR3 sequence: CASSFQDNYEQYF. Written as DNA, the CDR3 is TGTGCCAGCAGCTTTCAGGACAACTACGAGCAGTACTTC.

The V call is TRBV7-6, the J call TRBJ1-1; D remains unclear. The CDR3 has 16 residues. The V gene lost 0 bases and the J gene lost 5 bases, with 16 bases spanning the gap. The germline gives CDR1 SGHVS, CDR2 FNYEAQ. CDR3 in DNA: TGTGCCAGCAGCTTAGCGGTATCGGGATCGACAACTGAAGCTTTCTTT. It codes for CASSLAVSGSTTEAFF.

The rearrangement joins TRBV5-1 to TRBJ1-1; D not certain. Per germline, CDR1 SGHRS and CDR2 YFSETQ. The CDR3 loop spans 14 amino acids. The V gene lost 2 bases and the J gene lost 3 bases, with 11 bases spanning the gap. CDR3 amino acids: CASSFPQSDTEAFF. CDR3 bases: TGCGCCAGCAGCTTCCCCCAATCGGACACTGAAGCTTTCTTT.

J is TRBJ2-3 and V is TRBV5-1; D not resolved. Germline V gene lookup returns CDR1 SGHRS and CDR2 YFSETQ. Trimming removed 5 bases at V and 0 bases at J, with 16 bases between. This CDR3 spans 16 amino acids. CDR3 coding DNA: TGCGCCAGCAGATACACTACTTACTCTAGCACAGATACGCAGTATTTT. It is translated as CASRYTTYSSTDTQYF.

The chain couples TRBV15 to TRBJ2-2; perhaps TRBD1 as D (6 bases). The CDR3 has 15 residues. Germline lookup yields CDR1 LNHNV and CDR2 YYDKDF (reference sequence). V lost 0 bases, J lost 4 bases, and 9 bases lay in between. The DNA for the CDR3 is TGTGCCACCAGCAGAGATTACAGGGCCACCGGGGAGCTGTTTTTT. This gives the protein CATSRDYRATGELFF.

V is TRBV7-8 and J is TRBJ2-3; 7 positions agree with TRBD2. The V segment lost 7 bases and the J segment 2 bases; nucleotides outside the gene matches: 9. The CDR3 covers 15 residues. CDR1 is SGHVS and CDR2 is FQNEAQ in the germline V gene. CDR3 in amino acids: CASIGRAGFTDTQYF. The CDR3, as DNA: TGTGCCAGCATCGGTCGAGCGGGGTTCACAGATACGCAGTATTTT.